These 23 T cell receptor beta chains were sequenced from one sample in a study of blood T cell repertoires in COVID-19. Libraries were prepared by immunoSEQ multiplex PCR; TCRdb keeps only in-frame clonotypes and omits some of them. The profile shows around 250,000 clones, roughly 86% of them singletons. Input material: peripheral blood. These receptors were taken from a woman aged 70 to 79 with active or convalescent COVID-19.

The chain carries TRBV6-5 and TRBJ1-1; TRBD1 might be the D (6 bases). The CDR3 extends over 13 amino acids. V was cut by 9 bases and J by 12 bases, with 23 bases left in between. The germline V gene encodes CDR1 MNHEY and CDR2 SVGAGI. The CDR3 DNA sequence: TGTGCCAGTAAAATAAACAGGGATAGGAGGTCTTTCTTT. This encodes CASKINRDRRSFF.

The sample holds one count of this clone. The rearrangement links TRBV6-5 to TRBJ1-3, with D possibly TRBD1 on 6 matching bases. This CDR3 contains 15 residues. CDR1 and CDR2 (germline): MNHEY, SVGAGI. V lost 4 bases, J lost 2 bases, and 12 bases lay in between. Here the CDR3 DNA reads TGTGCCAGCAGTTTCAGGGGTGTGGCTGGAAACACCATATATTTT. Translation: CASSFRGVAGNTIYF.

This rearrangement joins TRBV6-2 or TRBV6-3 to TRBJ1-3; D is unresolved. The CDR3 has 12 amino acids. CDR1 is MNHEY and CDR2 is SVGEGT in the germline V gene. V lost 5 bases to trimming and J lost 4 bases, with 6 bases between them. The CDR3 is CASSVRGNTIYF. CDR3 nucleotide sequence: TGTGCCAGCAGTGTCCGGGGAAACACCATATATTTT.

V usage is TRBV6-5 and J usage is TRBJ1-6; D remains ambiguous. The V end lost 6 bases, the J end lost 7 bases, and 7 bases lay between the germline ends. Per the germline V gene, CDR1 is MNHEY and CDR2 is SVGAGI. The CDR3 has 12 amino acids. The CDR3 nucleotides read TGTGCCAGCAGGGCAGCGAATTCACCCCTCCACTTT. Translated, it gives CASRAANSPLHF.

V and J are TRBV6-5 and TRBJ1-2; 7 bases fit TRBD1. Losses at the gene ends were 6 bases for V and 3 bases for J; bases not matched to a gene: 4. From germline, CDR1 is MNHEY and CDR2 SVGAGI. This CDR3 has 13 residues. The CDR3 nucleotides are TGTGCCAGCAGGGAGGGACAGCACTATGGCTACACCTTC. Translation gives CASREGQHYGYTF.

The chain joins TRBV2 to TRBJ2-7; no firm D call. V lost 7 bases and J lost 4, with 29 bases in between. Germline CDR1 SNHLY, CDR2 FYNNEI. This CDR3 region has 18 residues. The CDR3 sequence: CASTLPKDPTGGSYEQYF. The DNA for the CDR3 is TGTGCCAGCACCCTCCCCAAGGATCCGACGGGTGGTTCTTACGAGCAGTACTTC.

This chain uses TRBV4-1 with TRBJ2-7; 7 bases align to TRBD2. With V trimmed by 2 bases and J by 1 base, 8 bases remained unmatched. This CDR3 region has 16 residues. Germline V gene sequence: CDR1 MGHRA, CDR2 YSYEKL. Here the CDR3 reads CASSQLPPSGSYEQYF. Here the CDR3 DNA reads TGCGCCAGCAGCCAACTTCCGCCTAGCGGATCCTACGAGCAGTACTTC.

CDR3 amino acids: CASSLQASQETQYF. As DNA, the CDR3 is TGTGCCAGCAGTCTTCAGGCTTCCCAAGAGACCCAGTACTTC. This chain connects TRBV11-2 to TRBJ2-5, with D unclear. Germline V gene sequence: CDR1 SGHAT, CDR2 FQNNGV. V lost 6 bases and J lost 1, with 12 bases in between. This CDR3 region has 14 residues. Full variable domain (missing parts from reference TRBV11-2 and TRBJ2-5): EAGVAQSPRYKIIEKRQSVAFWCNPISGHATLYWYQQILGQGPKLLIQFQNNGVVDDSQLPKDRFSAERLKGVDSTLKIQPAKLEDSAVYLCASSLQASQETQYFGPGTRLLVL.

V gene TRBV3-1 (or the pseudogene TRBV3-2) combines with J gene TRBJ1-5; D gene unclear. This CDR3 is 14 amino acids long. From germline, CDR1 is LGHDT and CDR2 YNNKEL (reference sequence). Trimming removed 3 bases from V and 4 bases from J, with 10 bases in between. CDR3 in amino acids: CASSHLSPNQPQHF. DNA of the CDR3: TGTGCCAGCAGCCACCTAAGCCCAAATCAGCCCCAGCATTTT.

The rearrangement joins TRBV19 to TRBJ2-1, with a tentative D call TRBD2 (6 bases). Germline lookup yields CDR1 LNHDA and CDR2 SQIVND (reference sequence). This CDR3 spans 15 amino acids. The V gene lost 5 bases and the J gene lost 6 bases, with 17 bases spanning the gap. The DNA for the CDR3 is TGTGCCAGTAGTCCCCCTGGGAGGCTCGGCAATGAGCAGTTCTTC. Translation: CASSPPGRLGNEQFF.

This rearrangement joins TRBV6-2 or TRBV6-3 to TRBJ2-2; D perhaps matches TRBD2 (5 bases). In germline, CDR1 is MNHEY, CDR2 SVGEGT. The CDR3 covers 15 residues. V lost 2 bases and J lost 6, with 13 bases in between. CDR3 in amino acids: CASSYVQPGAGELFF. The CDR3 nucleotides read TGTGCCAGCAGTTACGTCCAGCCCGGGGCCGGGGAGCTGTTTTTT.

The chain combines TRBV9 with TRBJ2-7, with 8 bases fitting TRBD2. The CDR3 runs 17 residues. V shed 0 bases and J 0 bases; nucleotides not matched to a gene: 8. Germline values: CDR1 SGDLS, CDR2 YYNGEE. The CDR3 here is CASSVEPAGGVSYEQYF. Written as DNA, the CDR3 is TGTGCCAGCAGCGTAGAGCCCGCCGGGGGGGTCTCCTACGAGCAGTACTTC.

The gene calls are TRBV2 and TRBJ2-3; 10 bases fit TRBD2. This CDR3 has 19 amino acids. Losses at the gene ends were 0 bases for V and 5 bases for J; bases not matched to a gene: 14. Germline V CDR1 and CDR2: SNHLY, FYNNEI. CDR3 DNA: TGTGCCAGCAGTGAAGCGCTCCTTACTAGCGGGGATTGGGAAGATACGCAGTATTTT. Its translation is CASSEALLTSGDWEDTQYF.

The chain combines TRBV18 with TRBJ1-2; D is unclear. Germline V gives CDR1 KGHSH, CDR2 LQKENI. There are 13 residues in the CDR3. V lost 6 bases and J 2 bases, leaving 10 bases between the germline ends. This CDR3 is CASSSQRNYGYTF. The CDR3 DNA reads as TGTGCCAGCTCTTCACAGAGAAACTATGGCTACACCTTC.

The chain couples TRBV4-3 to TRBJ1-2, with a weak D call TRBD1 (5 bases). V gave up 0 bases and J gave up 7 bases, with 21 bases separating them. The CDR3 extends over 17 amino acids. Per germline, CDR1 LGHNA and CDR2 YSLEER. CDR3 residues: CASSQEWGDLSRGGYTF. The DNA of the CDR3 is TGCGCCAGCAGCCAAGAATGGGGGGATCTTTCAAGGGGTGGCTACACCTTC.

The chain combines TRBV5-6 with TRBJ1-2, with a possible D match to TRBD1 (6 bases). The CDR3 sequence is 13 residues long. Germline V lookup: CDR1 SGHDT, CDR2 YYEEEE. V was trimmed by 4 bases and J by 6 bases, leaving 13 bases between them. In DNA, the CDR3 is TGTGCCAGCAGCCTTACAGGGACGGATGGCTACACCTTC. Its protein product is CASSLTGTDGYTF.

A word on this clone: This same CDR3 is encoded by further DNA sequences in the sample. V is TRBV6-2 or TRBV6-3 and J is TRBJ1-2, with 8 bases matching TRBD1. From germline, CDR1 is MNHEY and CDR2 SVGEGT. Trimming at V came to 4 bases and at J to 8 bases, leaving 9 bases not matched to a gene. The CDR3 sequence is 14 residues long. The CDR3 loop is CASSFGQGRGGYTF. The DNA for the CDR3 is TGTGCCAGCAGTTTTGGACAGGGCCGAGGAGGCTACACCTTC.

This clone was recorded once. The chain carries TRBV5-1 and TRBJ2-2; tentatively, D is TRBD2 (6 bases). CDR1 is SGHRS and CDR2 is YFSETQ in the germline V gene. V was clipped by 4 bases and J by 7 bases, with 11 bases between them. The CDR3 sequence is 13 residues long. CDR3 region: CASSGEVNGELFF. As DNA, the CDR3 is TGCGCCAGCAGCGGGGAGGTGAACGGGGAGCTGTTTTTT.

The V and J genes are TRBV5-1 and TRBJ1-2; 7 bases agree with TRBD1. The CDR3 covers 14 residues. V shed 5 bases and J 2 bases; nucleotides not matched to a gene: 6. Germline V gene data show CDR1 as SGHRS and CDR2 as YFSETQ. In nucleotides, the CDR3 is TGCGCCAGCAGTTCCGGGACAGAGAACTATGGCTACACCTTC. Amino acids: CASSSGTENYGYTF.

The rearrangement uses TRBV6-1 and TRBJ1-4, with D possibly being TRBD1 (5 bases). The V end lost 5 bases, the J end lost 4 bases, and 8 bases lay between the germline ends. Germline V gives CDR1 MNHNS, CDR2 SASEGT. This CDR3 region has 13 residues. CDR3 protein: CASSWGRNEKLFF. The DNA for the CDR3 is TGTGCCAGCAGTTGGGGCCGTAATGAAAAACTGTTTTTT.

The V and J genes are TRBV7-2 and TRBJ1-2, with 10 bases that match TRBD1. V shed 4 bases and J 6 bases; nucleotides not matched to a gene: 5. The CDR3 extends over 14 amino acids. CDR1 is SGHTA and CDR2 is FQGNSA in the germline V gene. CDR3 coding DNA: TGTGCCAGCAGCTCTCGACAGGGGGCGGATGGCTACACCTTC. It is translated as CASSSRQGADGYTF.

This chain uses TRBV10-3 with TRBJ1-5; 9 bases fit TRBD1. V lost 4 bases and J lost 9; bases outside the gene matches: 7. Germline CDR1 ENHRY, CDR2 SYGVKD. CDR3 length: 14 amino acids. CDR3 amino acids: CAISGGGQGGPQHF. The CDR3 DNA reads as TGTGCCATCAGTGGGGGGGGACAGGGAGGGCCCCAGCATTTT.

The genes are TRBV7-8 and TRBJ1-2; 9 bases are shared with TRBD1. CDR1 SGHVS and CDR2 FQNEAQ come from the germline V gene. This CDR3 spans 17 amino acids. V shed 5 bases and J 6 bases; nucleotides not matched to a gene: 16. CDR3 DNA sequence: TGTGCCAGCAGCCTGGGAGGACAGGGGCTTCGGGGCGATGGCTACACCTTC. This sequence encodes CASSLGGQGLRGDGYTF.